The rows below give T cell receptor beta chains drawn from one sample of a study of prognosis after radiotherapy for stage I lung cancer. TCRdb recomputed calls from the multiplex PCR reads with MiXCR, one row per CDR3 protein. Of roughly 15,000 distinct CDR3 sequences in the sample, around a third were seen once. Sequenced here: PBMCs, sampled before or after stereotactic body radiation therapy (not recorded which). The receptors originated from a donor over 45 with non-small cell lung cancer. The CDR3 runs from the conserved cysteine through the conserved F or W. Each record gives: D gene, V gene, J gene, CDR3 length, clone size, CDR3 protein, CDR3 DNA. A D gene is named only where the DNA matches it firmly. Clone size appears in some rows only: once, few, many, or a class for an expanded clone.

>TRBD2|TRBV20-1|TRBJ2-3|17|many
CSLRTSGRAGSTDTQYF
TGCAGTCTCCGGACTAGCGGGAGGGCCGGGAGCACAGATACGCAGTATTTT
>TRBD1|TRBV2|TRBJ2-3|14|many
CASSGTGGADTQYF
TGTGCCAGCAGTGGGACAGGGGGCGCAGATACGCAGTATTTT
>TRBD2|TRBV19|TRBJ2-5|14|many
CASSSGSNQETQYF
TGTGCCAGTAGTAGCGGGAGCAATCAAGAGACCCAGTACTTC
>-|TRBV3-1|TRBJ1-2|16|many
CASSQSMSGQNYGYTF
TGTGCCAGCAGCCAGTCGATGTCAGGGCAAAACTATGGCTACACCTTC
>TRBD2|TRBV5-4|TRBJ2-3|16|-
CASSLGLAGGKDTQYF
TGTGCCAGCAGCTTGGGACTAGCGGGAGGAAAAGATACGCAGTATTTT
>TRBD2|TRBV4-1|TRBJ2-3|15|many
CASSQDSGSTDTQYF
TGCGCCAGCAGCCAAGATAGCGGGAGCACAGATACGCAGTATTTT
>-|TRBV4-2|TRBJ2-7|15|medium-sized
CASSQDPTGSYEQYF
TGTGCCAGCAGCCAAGATCCGACAGGTTCCTACGAGCAGTACTTC
>-|TRBV20-1|TRBJ2-1|11|-
CSATPLGEQFF
TGCAGTGCTACCCCCCTGGGTGAGCAGTTCTTC
>-|TRBV2|TRBJ1-6|12|many
CASSLSWGPLHF
TGTGCCAGCAGCCTCTCGTGGGGACCCCTCCACTTT
>TRBD1|TRBV10-3|TRBJ1-1|13|many
CAIRVDRDVEAFF
TGTGCCATCAGAGTGGACAGGGACGTTGAAGCTTTCTTT
>TRBD2|TRBV6-1|TRBJ2-7|17|many
CASSQQPGLAVTYEQYF
TGTGCCAGCAGTCAACAACCAGGACTAGCGGTTACCTACGAGCAGTACTTC
>-|TRBV6-1|TRBJ2-6|14|many
CASSELGGANVLTF
TGTGCCAGCAGTGAATTGGGTGGGGCCAACGTCCTGACTTTC
>TRBD2|TRBV20-1|TRBJ2-5|15|medium-sized
CSAKTVLGLQETQYF
TGCAGTGCAAAGACAGTTCTGGGACTACAAGAGACCCAGTACTTC
>-|TRBV19|TRBJ2-7|18|-
CASSMRAGHDVSPYEKYF
TGTGCCAGTAGTATGAGGGCAGGGCACGACGTTAGTCCATACGAGAAGTACTTC
>TRBD2|TRBV15|TRBJ2-1|14|many
CATSRIAGANEQFF
TGTGCCACCAGTCGAATAGCGGGAGCTAATGAGCAGTTCTTC
>-|TRBV10-2|TRBJ1-5|14|many
CASSEQRVAQPQHF
TGCGCCAGCAGCGAACAGAGGGTGGCACAGCCCCAGCATTTT
>TRBD2|TRBV7-9|TRBJ2-7|13|-
CASPVTSAGEQYF
TGTGCGAGCCCCGTGACTAGCGCTGGAGAGCAGTACTTC
>TRBD2|TRBV7-9|TRBJ2-7|16|medium-sized
CASTLTGTSGSSEQYF
TGTGCCAGTACGCTCACCGGGACTAGCGGGAGTAGCGAGCAGTACTTC
>-|TRBV6-1|TRBJ1-6|15|medium-sized
CASRIRTSYNSPLHF
TGTGCCAGCAGAATCAGGACAAGCTATAATTCACCCCTCCACTTT
>-|TRBV28|TRBJ2-2|15|many
CASSTTSFSPGELFF
TGTGCCAGCAGTACGACTAGTTTTTCCCCCGGGGAGCTGTTTTTT
>TRBD2|TRBV27|TRBJ2-5|16|many
CASSLSSSGVGETQYF
TGTGCCAGCAGTTTATCGTCTAGCGGGGTAGGAGAGACCCAGTACTTC
>-|TRBV18|TRBJ1-1|15|few
CASSLQGTTNAEAFF
TGTGCCAGCTCACTACAGGGTACCACGAACGCTGAAGCTTTCTTT
>-|TRBV4-2|TRBJ1-5|16|-
CASRQDLAIGNQPKHF
TGTGCCAGCAGACAAGATTTAGCGATCGGGAATCAGCCCAAGCATTTT
>-|TRBV27|TRBJ2-5|15|many
CASRNSGAPWETQYF
TGTGCCAGCAGAAACAGCGGTGCCCCCTGGGAGACCCAGTACTTC
>-|TRBV19|TRBJ2-5|16|many
CASSIDYGGLRETQYF
TGTGCCAGTAGTATAGATTATGGGGGACTCCGAGAGACCCAGTACTTC
>-|TRBV19|TRBJ2-1|14|many
CASSTDRHYNEQFF
TGTGCCAGTAGTACCGACAGGCACTACAATGAGCAGTTCTTC
>TRBD1|TRBV30|TRBJ2-1|15|many
CAWSGQGRVGVEQFF
TGTGCCTGGAGCGGACAGGGACGAGTGGGAGTTGAGCAGTTCTTC
>TRBD1|TRBV19|TRBJ2-7|13|many
CASRIQGTDEQYF
TGTGCCAGTAGAATACAGGGGACCGACGAGCAGTACTTC
>TRBD1|TRBV28|TRBJ1-1|14|many
CASSLQGTFDEAFF
TGTGCCAGCAGCCTACAGGGGACTTTTGATGAAGCTTTCTTT
>TRBD1|TRBV20-1|TRBJ1-1|17|many
CSASPYRGLGTDTEAFF
TGCAGTGCTAGCCCGTACAGGGGGCTGGGGACGGACACTGAAGCTTTCTTT
>-|TRBV4-3|TRBJ1-5|14|many
CASSQDHGNQPQHF
TGCGCCAGCAGCCAAGATCACGGCAATCAGCCCCAGCATTTT
>-|TRBV5-1|TRBJ1-3|16|-
CASIKPAVQDGNTIYF
TGCGCCAGCATCAAACCCGCGGTACAAGATGGAAACACCATATATTTT
>-|TRBV13|TRBJ1-2|14|-
CASQGLQATLGYTF
TGTGCCAGCCAAGGCTTACAGGCCACTCTGGGCTACACCTTC
>TRBD2|TRBV20-1|TRBJ2-3|14|many
CSAPPSGSTDTQYF
TGCAGTGCCCCCCCTAGCGGGAGCACAGATACGCAGTATTTT
>TRBD2|TRBV6-1|TRBJ2-1|13|many
CASRTSGSGEQFF
TGTGCCAGTCGGACTAGCGGGAGTGGTGAGCAGTTCTTC
>TRBD1|TRBV12-5|TRBJ2-1|16|many
CASAPVGQGAHNEQFF
TGTGCTAGTGCCCCGGTGGGGCAGGGGGCACACAATGAGCAGTTCTTC
>-|TRBV30|TRBJ2-3|12|many
CAWSGPSDTQYF
TGTGCCTGGAGCGGCCCCTCAGATACGCAGTATTTT
>TRBD2|TRBV5-4|TRBJ2-1|16|many
CASSSTSGRAGDEQFF
TGTGCCAGCAGCTCGACTAGCGGGAGGGCCGGGGATGAGCAGTTCTTC
>-|TRBV5-5|TRBJ2-5|13|many
CASSLGGKETQYF
TGTGCCAGCAGCTTAGGTGGGAAGGAGACCCAGTACTTC
>TRBD2|TRBV6-1|TRBJ2-1|16|medium-sized
CASLGASGASSNEQFF
TGTGCCAGCCTTGGGGCTAGCGGGGCCTCTAGCAATGAGCAGTTCTTC
>-|TRBV29-1|TRBJ1-1|13|-
CSVEWGFGTEAFF
TGCAGCGTTGAGTGGGGCTTTGGCACTGAAGCTTTCTTT
>-|TRBV28|TRBJ1-2|13|-
CASSPGRIYGYTF
TGTGCCAGCAGTCCGGGACGTATCTATGGCTACACCTTC
>TRBD2|TRBV27|TRBJ2-2|18|many
CASSFLVSGRGNTGELFF
TGTGCCAGCAGTTTCTTGGTTAGCGGGAGGGGTAACACCGGGGAGCTGTTTTTT
>-|TRBV6-2/TRBV6-3|TRBJ1-1|13|many
CASSYLENTEAFF
TGTGCCAGCAGTTATCTTGAGAACACTGAAGCTTTCTTT
>-|TRBV7-8|TRBJ2-1|14|many
CASSLDHEGNEQLF
TGTGCCAGCAGCTTAGACCATGAGGGGAATGAGCAGCTCTTC
>-|TRBV12-3/TRBV12-4|TRBJ2-7|14|-
CASSSGEHPYEQYF
TGTGCCAGCAGTTCGGGTGAGCACCCCTACGAGCAGTACTTC
>-|TRBV3-1|TRBJ1-3|19|many
CASSQEGWRNKNSGNTIYF
TGTGCCAGCAGCCAAGAAGGGTGGCGGAATAAAAACTCTGGAAACACCATATATTTT
>TRBD1|TRBV9|TRBJ1-4|15|many
CASSVAGQGSEKLFF
TGTGCCAGCAGCGTAGCGGGACAGGGTAGTGAAAAACTGTTTTTT
>-|TRBV28|TRBJ2-1|11|many
CASRWYNEQFF
TGTGCCAGCAGATGGTACAATGAGCAGTTCTTC
>-|TRBV12-3/TRBV12-4|TRBJ2-2|15|many
CASTLTVSFSGELFF
TGTGCCAGCACCTTGACAGTCTCTTTTTCCGGGGAGCTGTTTTTT
>TRBD2|TRBV12-3/TRBV12-4|TRBJ2-3|16|many
CASSLVRASGLDTQYF
TGTGCCAGCAGTTTAGTGCGGGCTAGCGGGTTAGATACGCAGTATTTT
>-|TRBV5-1|TRBJ2-3|13|large
CASSVQEADTQYF
TGCGCCAGCAGCGTGCAGGAGGCAGATACGCAGTATTTT
>-|TRBV2|TRBJ2-3|14|-
CASSSGGSTDTQYF
TGTGCCAGCAGCTCAGGAGGGTCCACAGATACGCAGTATTTT
>-|TRBV6-1|TRBJ1-4|12|many
CASLGGGEKLFF
TGTGCCAGCCTGGGGGGAGGCGAAAAACTGTTTTTT
>-|TRBV6-1|TRBJ2-3|14|many
CASRTGPRGDTQYF
TGTGCCAGCAGAACGGGACCGAGGGGAGATACGCAGTATTTT